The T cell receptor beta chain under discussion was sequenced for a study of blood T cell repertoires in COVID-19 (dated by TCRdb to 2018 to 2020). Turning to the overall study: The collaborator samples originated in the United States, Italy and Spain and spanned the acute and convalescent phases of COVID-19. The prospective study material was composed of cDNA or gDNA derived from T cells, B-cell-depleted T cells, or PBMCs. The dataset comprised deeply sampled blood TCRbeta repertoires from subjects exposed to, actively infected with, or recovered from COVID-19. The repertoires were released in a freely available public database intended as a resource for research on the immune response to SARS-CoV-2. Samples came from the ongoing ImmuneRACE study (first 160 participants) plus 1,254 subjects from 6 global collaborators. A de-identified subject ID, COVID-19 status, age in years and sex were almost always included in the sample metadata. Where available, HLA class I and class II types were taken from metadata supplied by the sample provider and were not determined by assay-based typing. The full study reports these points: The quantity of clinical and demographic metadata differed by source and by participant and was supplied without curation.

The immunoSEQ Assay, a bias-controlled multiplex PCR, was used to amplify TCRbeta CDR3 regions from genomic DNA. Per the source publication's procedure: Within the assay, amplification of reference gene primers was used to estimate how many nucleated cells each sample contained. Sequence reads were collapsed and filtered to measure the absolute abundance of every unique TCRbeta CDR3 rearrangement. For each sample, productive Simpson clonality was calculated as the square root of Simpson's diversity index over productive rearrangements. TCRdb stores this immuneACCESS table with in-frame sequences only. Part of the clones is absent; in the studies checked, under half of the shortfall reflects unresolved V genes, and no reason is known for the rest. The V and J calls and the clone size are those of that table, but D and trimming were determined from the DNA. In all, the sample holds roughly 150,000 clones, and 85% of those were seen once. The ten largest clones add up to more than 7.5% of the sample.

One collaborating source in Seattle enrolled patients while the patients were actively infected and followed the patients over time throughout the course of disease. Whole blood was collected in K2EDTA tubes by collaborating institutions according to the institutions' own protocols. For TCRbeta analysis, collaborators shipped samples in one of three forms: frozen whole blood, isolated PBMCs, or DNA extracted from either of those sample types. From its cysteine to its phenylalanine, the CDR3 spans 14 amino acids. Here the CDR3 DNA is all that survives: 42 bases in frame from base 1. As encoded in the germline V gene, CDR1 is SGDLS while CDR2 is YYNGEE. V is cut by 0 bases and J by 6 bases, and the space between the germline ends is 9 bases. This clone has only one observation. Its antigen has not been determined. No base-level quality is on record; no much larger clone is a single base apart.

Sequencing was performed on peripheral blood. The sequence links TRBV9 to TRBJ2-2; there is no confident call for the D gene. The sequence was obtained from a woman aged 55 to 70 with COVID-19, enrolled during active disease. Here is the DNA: TGTGCCAGCAGCGTAGTGGTATCAGCCGGGGAGCTGTTTTTT. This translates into CASSVVVSAGELFF.